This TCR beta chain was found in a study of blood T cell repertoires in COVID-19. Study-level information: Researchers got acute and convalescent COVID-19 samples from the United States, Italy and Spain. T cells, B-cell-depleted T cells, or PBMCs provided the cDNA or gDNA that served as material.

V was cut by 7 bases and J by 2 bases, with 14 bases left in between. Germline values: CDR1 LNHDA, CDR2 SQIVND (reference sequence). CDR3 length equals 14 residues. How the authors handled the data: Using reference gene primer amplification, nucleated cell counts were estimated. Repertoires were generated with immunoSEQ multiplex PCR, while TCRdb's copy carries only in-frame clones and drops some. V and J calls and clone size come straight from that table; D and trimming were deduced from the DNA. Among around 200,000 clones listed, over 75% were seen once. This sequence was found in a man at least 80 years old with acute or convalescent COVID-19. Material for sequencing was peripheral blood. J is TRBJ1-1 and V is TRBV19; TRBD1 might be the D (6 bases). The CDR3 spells CASTTTGFNTEAFF. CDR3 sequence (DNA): TGTGCCAGTACCACAACAGGGTTCAACACTGAAGCTTTCTTT.